This T cell receptor beta chain was sequenced for a study of identical twins. Whole-study results and caveats: The same donors were not followed; conclusions instead depended on cross-sectional statistical analysis. Surplus twin overlap in beta out-of-frame sequences was less pronounced. Out-of-frame alpha sequences shared by twins showed excess low generation probability.

MiXCR was run by TCRdb on the 5' RACE reads, yielding one entry per CDR3 protein. The repertoire holds around 510,000 distinct CDR3 sequences, over 11% seen once, with approximately 0.98% in the top ten. This clonotype was found a few times. Its antigen is unidentified. The V segment lost 1 base and the J segment 4 bases; nucleotides outside the gene matches: 5. CDR1 is DFQATT and CDR2 is SNEGSKA in the germline V gene (reference sequence). CDR3 length: 15 amino acids. The same sample was also used in a study of yellow fever vaccine responses in identical twins.

The rearrangement links TRBV20-1 to TRBJ2-1, with 9 bases fitting TRBD2. This sequence originates from a woman aged 18-29 years in good health. The sample consisted of CD4+ T cells sorted from blood. This CDR3 reads CSARAPSGTYNEQFF. CDR3 coding DNA: TGCAGTGCTAGAGCCCCTAGCGGGACATACAATGAGCAGTTCTTC.